Below, one T cell receptor (beta chain) is given with its context. This sample stems from a study of cytomegalovirus exposure and HLA in healthy donors. Germline values: CDR1 LNHNV, CDR2 YYDKDF (reference sequence). Losses at the gene ends were 0 bases for V and 6 bases for J; bases not matched to a gene: 1. The CDR3 is 15 amino acids. PCR was performed using 60 Vbeta and 13 Jbeta primers. Clones were read by immunoSEQ multiplex PCR, and TCRdb kept only the in-frame ones, dropping some. Of about 200,000 clones in the sample, approximately 85% were seen once. V usage is TRBV15 and J usage is TRBJ2-3; 12 bases map to TRBD2. This receptor was taken from a girl under 18 in good health and CMV-seropositive. The sample taken for sequencing was PBMCs. CDR3 amino acids: CATSRDTSGGDTQYF. CDR3 in DNA: TGTGCCACCAGCAGAGATACTAGCGGGGGGGATACGCAGTATTTT.